What follows are 23 T cell receptor beta chains derived from one specimen sequenced in a study of shared clonotypes between healthy human individuals. Positively selected for CCR7, the CD45RO-negative cells used as naive CD8 cells excluded terminally differentiated effector memory CD45RA+ cells. Sequencing was performed with immunoSEQ multiplex PCR; in TCRdb, only in-frame clones are kept and a portion is missing. The table lists about 2.1 million clones, just over 90% of them singletons. The specimen sequenced was naive CD8+ T cells from PBMCs. These receptors were obtained from a man aged 18 to 30 in good health. Some clones in this sample may be carry-over from other donors' samples.

The chain couples TRBV28 to TRBJ2-3; 7 nucleotides align to TRBD2. The CDR3 loop spans 16 amino acids. V trimming: 7 bases; J trimming: 5 bases; junction bases outside the gene matches: 15. Germline values: CDR1 MDHEN, CDR2 SYDVKM. The CDR3 DNA follows: TGTGCCAGCACCCCTTTAGCACCCCGGGAGGAAGATACGCAGTATTTT. Protein sequence: CASTPLAPREEDTQYF. The complete variable domain, with remaining parts taken from reference TRBV28 and TRBJ2-3, reads DVKVTQSSRYLVKRTGEKVFLECVQDMDHENMFWYRQDPGLGLRLIYFSYDVKMKEKGDIPEGYSVSREKKERFSLILESASTNQTSMYLCASTPLAPREEDTQYFGPGTRLTVL.

The V call is TRBV7-9, the J call TRBJ1-4; D gene ambiguous. Germline assignment: CDR1 SEHNR and CDR2 FQNEAQ (reference sequence). There are 14 residues in the CDR3. V dropped 8 bases and J dropped 8 bases, with 18 bases sitting between them. The CDR3 sequence is CASRAGTLGEKLFF. The CDR3 DNA sequence: TGTGCCAGCCGTGCGGGCACGCTGGGGGAAAAACTGTTTTTT.

The chain recombines TRBV9 with TRBJ2-5; 8 bases are a match to TRBD2. Near its end, the DNA agrees better with TRBJ2-7, so the J call may be wrong. The CDR3 is 15 residues long. Germline lookup yields CDR1 SGDLS and CDR2 YYNGEE. In DNA form, the CDR3 reads TGTGCCAGCAGCGCCATAGCGGGACCAACCTACGAGCAGTACTTC. Translated, it gives CASSAIAGPTYEQYF.

V and J are TRBV5-4 and TRBJ1-6; 10 positions agree with TRBD1. This CDR3 has 14 residues. The V gene end was trimmed by 1 base and the J gene end by 9 bases; junction bases not matched to a gene: 1. CDR1 is SGHNT, CDR2 YYREEE, per germline (reference sequence). The chain's CDR3 is CASSLWDRGSPLHF. CDR3 nucleotides: TGTGCCAGCAGCTTGTGGGACAGGGGTTCACCCCTCCACTTT.

The chain recombines TRBV5-4 with TRBJ2-7; 8 positions match TRBD1. Looked up from germline, CDR1 is SGHNT and CDR2 is YYREEE (reference sequence). Trimming removed 6 bases from V and 5 bases from J; junction bases left unmatched: 10. This CDR3 region has 14 residues. The chain's CDR3 is CASNKPGQDHEQYF. CDR3 DNA: TGTGCCAGCAATAAACCGGGACAGGATCACGAGCAGTACTTC.

V and J are TRBV7-2 and TRBJ2-1, with 10 nucleotides matching TRBD2. The CDR3 contains 17 residues. After removal of 5 bases from V and 2 bases from J, the junction contained 9 bases not matched to a gene. The germline V gene has CDR1 SGHTA and CDR2 FQGNSA. CDR3 DNA: TGTGCCAGCAGCATCTCGACCGGGACTAGCGCCTACAATGAGCAGTTCTTC. It yields the protein CASSISTGTSAYNEQFF.

The V call is TRBV7-8, the J call TRBJ2-1; D tentatively reads TRBD1 or TRBD2 (5 bases each). Germline CDR1 SGHVS, CDR2 FQNEAQ. CDR3 size: 15 residues. V was shortened by 6 bases and J by 4 bases, with 16 bases between the two germline ends. The CDR3 here is CASRNRDGRYNEQFF. CDR3 DNA sequence: TGTGCCAGCAGGAACCGGGACGGAAGATACAATGAGCAGTTCTTC.

V and J are TRBV5-1 and TRBJ1-1; D is ambiguous. V was shortened by 4 bases and J by 0 bases, with 13 bases between the two germline ends. Germline CDR1 reads SGHRS; CDR2 reads YFSETQ. This CDR3 has 15 amino acids. The CDR3, as DNA: TGCGCCAGCAGCGCGAATCTGGGTATGAACACTGAAGCTTTCTTT. Translating it yields CASSANLGMNTEAFF.

V is TRBV6-5 and J is TRBJ2-1, with 7 bases lining up with TRBD2. Germline-derived CDR1 and CDR2 are MNHEY and SVGAGI. This CDR3 contains 15 residues. Losses at the gene ends were 6 bases for V and 6 bases for J; bases not matched to a gene: 11. Here the CDR3 reads CASRTSAGEFNEQFF. The DNA of the CDR3 is TGTGCCAGCAGGACGTCGGCGGGAGAGTTCAATGAGCAGTTCTTC.

As regards this clone: Other DNA sequences in this specimen translate into the identical CDR3. The chain is built from TRBV7-9 and TRBJ2-3; TRBD1 aligns across 9 bases. Germline assignment: CDR1 SEHNR and CDR2 FQNEAQ (reference sequence). The CDR3 loop spans 14 amino acids. The trim removed 5 bases at V and 6 bases at J, leaving 6 bases unmatched. The CDR3 reads CASSPRTGADTQYF. The CDR3 DNA follows: TGTGCCAGCAGCCCTCGGACAGGGGCCGATACGCAGTATTTT.

This clone was seen only once. This chain uses TRBV7-9 with TRBJ1-4, with D unclear. Trimming removed 5 bases from V and 14 bases from J, with 24 bases in between. From germline, CDR1 is SEHNR and CDR2 FQNEAQ (reference sequence). CDR3 size: 15 residues. The CDR3 protein is CASSPYVGSDLRLFF. For the CDR3, the DNA is TGTGCCAGCAGCCCTTACGTCGGGTCCGATCTGAGGCTGTTTTTT.

Comments on this clone: Distinct nucleotide sequences in the sample also encode this CDR3. The chain links TRBV27 to TRBJ2-7, with D perhaps TRBD1 or TRBD2 (6 bases each). V gave up 2 bases and J gave up 3 bases, with 11 bases separating them. CDR3 size: 14 residues. The germline gives CDR1 MNHEY, CDR2 SMNVEV (reference sequence). CDR3 region: CASSLGGTLYEQYF. CDR3 DNA sequence: TGTGCCAGCAGTTTAGGCGGGACACTCTACGAGCAGTACTTC.

The chain recombines TRBV4-1 with TRBJ2-7; the match to TRBD2 covers 9 bases. CDR3 length equals 15 residues. Germline V CDR1 and CDR2: MGHRA, YSYEKL. Losses at the gene ends were 4 bases for V and 1 base for J; bases not matched to a gene: 5. The CDR3 region is CASSLRLAGSYEQYF. CDR3 DNA: TGCGCCAGCAGCCTCCGGCTAGCGGGGTCCTACGAGCAGTACTTC.

The chain employs TRBV19 and TRBJ1-2; D is possibly TRBD1 (6 bases). The germline gives CDR1 LNHDA, CDR2 SQIVND (reference sequence). Trimming took 5 bases from V and 8 from J, leaving 15 bases between them. The CDR3 length is 13 residues. CDR3 sequence reads: CASSVLDSGGYTF. The CDR3 bases are TGTGCCAGTAGTGTCTTGGACAGCGGAGGCTACACCTTC.

The chain combines TRBV10-3 with TRBJ1-1; D is perhaps TRBD1 (5 bases). The germline V gene has CDR1 ENHRY and CDR2 SYGVKD. The CDR3 has 13 amino acids. The ends were cut back, 6 bases at V and 6 bases at J, with 14 bases in the middle. The CDR3 sequence is CAISQGRRAEAFF. CDR3 coding DNA: TGTGCCATCAGCCAGGGACGGAGGGCTGAAGCTTTCTTT.

The chain is built from TRBV25-1 and TRBJ2-5; TRBD2 matches 11 bases. V shed 4 bases, J shed 1 base, and the junction held 2 bases outside the gene matches. Germline assignment: CDR1 MGHDK and CDR2 SYGVNS. The CDR3 covers 15 residues. The CDR3 is CASSVTSGAQETQYF. CDR3 DNA: TGTGCCAGCAGTGTGACTAGCGGGGCCCAAGAGACCCAGTACTTC.

Notes on this clone: At one boundary the junction diverges from the germline segment, which might be a read error. The chain joins TRBV6-5 to TRBJ2-1, with 7 nucleotides matching TRBD2. CDR3 size: 14 residues. Germline assignment: CDR1 MNHEY and CDR2 SVGAGI. DNA of the CDR3: TGTGCCAGCAGTGACTCTCGCGGGAGCCATGAGCAGTTCTTC. Translating it yields CASSDSRGSHEQFF.

The chain carries TRBV6-5 and TRBJ2-7, with TRBD1 matching over 7 bases. Germline V lookup: CDR1 MNHEY, CDR2 SVGAGI. After removal of 5 bases from V and 4 bases from J, the junction contained 11 bases not matched to a gene. This CDR3 has 15 residues. Written as DNA, the CDR3 is TGTGCCAGCAGTACTCCGGGACAGTATTCTTACGAGCAGTACTTC. Translating gives CASSTPGQYSYEQYF.

V is TRBV29-1 and J is TRBJ2-7, with TRBD1 matching over 7 bases. The J segment lost 4 bases and the V segment lost 5 bases, leaving 8 bases of the junction unmatched. The CDR3 contains 13 residues. The germline V gene has CDR1 SQVTM and CDR2 ANQGSEA. The CDR3 DNA follows: TGCAGCGTTATACCGGGACAGAAGTACGAGCAGTACTTC. Its protein product is CSVIPGQKYEQYF.

CDR3 residues: CASSVDRNTGELFF. As DNA, the CDR3 is TGTGCCAGCAGTGTGGACAGGAACACCGGGGAGCTGTTTTTT. The V gene is TRBV6-4, the J gene TRBJ2-2; D is possibly TRBD1 (6 bases). Between the trimmed V and J ends, which lost 4 bases and 1 base, there was a span of 7 bases. This CDR3 has 14 amino acids. In germline, CDR1 is MRHNA, CDR2 SNTAGT.

The genes are TRBV6-5 and TRBJ1-5; TRBD1 is a possible D gene (6 bases). There are 15 residues in the CDR3. Germline loops: CDR1 MNHEY, CDR2 SVGAGI. Trimming shortened V by 6 bases and J by 7 bases, and 19 bases separated the two germline ends. CDR3 residues: CASSETRGGRQPQHF. The CDR3 DNA reads as TGTGCCAGCAGCGAAACCAGGGGAGGGAGGCAGCCCCAGCATTTT.

The gene calls are TRBV19 and TRBJ2-7; D perhaps matches TRBD2 (5 bases). The CDR3 contains 13 residues. Germline lookup yields CDR1 LNHDA and CDR2 SQIVND (reference sequence). With 4 bases removed from V and 7 bases from J, the gap between germline ends came to 14 bases. CDR3 DNA: TGTGCCAGTAGTAGGAGTCTAGCCGGGGAGCAGTACTTC. Residues: CASSRSLAGEQYF.

V gene TRBV23-1 combines with J gene TRBJ2-5; no definite D call. TRBV23-1 is sorted into the ORF group, with uncertain function. The CDR3 loop spans 16 amino acids. Between the trimmed V and J ends, which lost 7 bases and 1 base, there was a span of 19 bases. CDR3 protein: CASTIPEQVLQETQYF. The CDR3 nucleotides are TGCGCCAGCACCATCCCCGAGCAGGTCCTCCAAGAGACCCAGTACTTC.